Sequencing of this T cell receptor beta chain was carried out in a study of OX40 agonist ivuxolimab in advanced cancers. The method was immunoSEQ multiplex PCR; TCRdb's version includes in-frame clones alone and lacks a portion of them. Here the sample spans some 60,000 clones, around 82% being singletons. A note on this clone: The antigen is undetermined.

Broader study findings: Within 6 weeks, CD4+ and CD8+ blood T cells expanded clonally at 0.1 to 3.0 mg/kg.

The source material was CD4+ or CD8+ T cells sorted from blood, sampled in a trial of the OX40 agonist ivuxolimab. This receptor was identified in an adult with an advanced solid tumor such as melanoma, head and neck, liver or kidney cancer.

CDR3 in amino acids: CASSEGTSFGEQFF. CDR3 nucleotide sequence: TGTGCCAGCAGTGAGGGGACTAGCTTTGGTGAGCAGTTCTTC. The chain is built from TRBV2 and TRBJ2-1, with TRBD2 matching over 9 bases. Germline V CDR1 and CDR2: SNHLY, FYNNEI. With 3 bases clipped from V and 9 bases from J, the junction kept 6 bases outside the gene matches. There are 14 residues in the CDR3.